This entry lists 19 T cell receptor beta chains sequenced from one sample in a study of blood T cell repertoires in COVID-19. The repertoire was sequenced with immunoSEQ multiplex PCR; TCRdb's copy has only in-frame clones and lacks some. The sample yields about 180,000 clones, approximately 82% seen once. The specimen sequenced was PBMCs or T cells enriched from blood (not recorded which). The source is a man aged 45-60 years who had recovered from COVID-19.

The count of this clone is one. The chain joins TRBV2 to TRBJ1-1; D is unclear. The germline CDR1 and CDR2 sequences are SNHLY and FYNNEI. V shed 3 bases and J shed 2 bases, with 7 bases lying between them. The CDR3 totals 13 residues. The CDR3: CASSEAPNTEAFF. CDR3 sequence (DNA): TGTGCCAGCAGTGAGGCACCAAACACTGAAGCTTTCTTT.

This chain joins TRBV11-3 and TRBJ1-1; D not certain. CDR3 length equals 13 residues. The germline CDR1 and CDR2 sequences are SGHNT and YENEEA. Trimming pared 5 bases from V and 0 bases from J, leaving 7 bases between. Here the CDR3 DNA reads TGTGCCAGCAGCCCGAACATGAACACTGAAGCTTTCTTT. This codes for CASSPNMNTEAFF.

The chain has TRBV5-6 and TRBJ1-5, with D possibly TRBD1 on 6 matching bases. The germline V and J ends were trimmed by 1 base and 9 bases, with 14 bases remaining between them. This CDR3 contains 14 residues. CDR1 and CDR2 (germline): SGHDT, YYEEEE. The CDR3 nucleotides are TGTGCCAGCAGCTTGAGGGGGGGCTCGGGGCCCCAGCATTTT. Encoded protein: CASSLRGGSGPQHF.

J is TRBJ2-5 and V is TRBV10-1, with D perhaps matching TRBD1 (6 bases). Trimming left V 0 bases short and J 5 bases short, with 10 bases between. This CDR3 comprises 14 residues. CDR1 is WNHNN and CDR2 is SYGVQD in the germline V gene (reference sequence). The DNA of the CDR3 is TGCGCCAGCAGTGAGTCGCTGGGGGCGGAGACCCAGTACTTC. It encodes CASSESLGAETQYF.

The rearrangement joins TRBV6-5 to TRBJ1-4; a weak D match, TRBD1 (5 bases). Germline assignment: CDR1 MNHEY and CDR2 SVGAGI. The CDR3 sequence is 14 residues long. Trimming took 6 bases from V and 5 from J, leaving 13 bases between them. The CDR3 region is CASSDQGNNEKLFF. CDR3 bases: TGTGCCAGCAGCGATCAGGGAAACAATGAAAAACTGTTTTTT.

The chain couples TRBV5-1 to TRBJ2-1; a possible D gene is TRBD1 (5 bases). The CDR3 sequence is 14 residues long. Germline V gene data show CDR1 as SGHRS and CDR2 as YFSETQ. The ends were cut back, 1 base at V and 5 bases at J, with 10 bases in the middle. The CDR3 region has the DNA TGCGCCAGCAGCTTGTTGGGGCAGGACAATGAGCAGTTCTTC. Protein: CASSLLGQDNEQFF. Variable domain in full (rest from reference TRBV5-1 and TRBJ2-1): KAGVTQTPRYLIKTRGQQVTLSCSPISGHRSVSWYQQTPGQGLQFLFEYFSETQRNKGNFPGRFSGRQFSNSRSEMNVSTLELGDSALYLCASSLLGQDNEQFFGPGTRLTVL.

This clone was picked up many times. The chain recombines TRBV19 with TRBJ1-4; possible D gene TRBD1, 5 bases. V gave up 5 bases and J gave up 7 bases, with 14 bases separating them. CDR3 length equals 14 residues. Germline V gene sequence: CDR1 LNHDA, CDR2 SQIVND (reference sequence). The CDR3 nucleotides read TGTGCCAGTAGTGGGGCAGGCCTAGTTGAAAAACTGTTTTTT. This sequence encodes CASSGAGLVEKLFF.

The chain uses TRBV30 and TRBJ1-5; D unresolved. With 2 bases removed from V and 4 bases from J, the gap between germline ends came to 15 bases. The germline gives CDR1 GTSNPN, CDR2 SVGIG (reference sequence). CDR3 length: 15 residues. The CDR3 region is CAWSKGNSLNQPQHF. In DNA form, the CDR3 reads TGTGCCTGGAGTAAAGGAAACAGTTTAAATCAGCCCCAGCATTTT.

This chain connects TRBV3-1 (or the pseudogene TRBV3-2) to TRBJ2-7, with 9 bases fitting TRBD2. The germline V gene encodes CDR1 LGHDT and CDR2 YNNKEL (reference sequence). This CDR3 is 14 amino acids long. Trimming removed 3 bases from V and 3 bases from J; junction bases left unmatched: 3. The CDR3 protein is CASSQIAGVYEQYF. The CDR3 DNA is TGTGCCAGCAGCCAGATAGCGGGGGTCTACGAGCAGTACTTC.

This chain connects TRBV5-1 to TRBJ1-1, with 7 bases matching TRBD1. V gave up 0 bases and J gave up 1 base; unmatched junction bases: 9. The CDR3 totals 17 residues. Germline V CDR1 and CDR2: SGHRS, YFSETQ. The CDR3 reads CASSLGQGGARNTEAFF. As DNA, the CDR3 is TGCGCCAGCAGCTTGGGACAGGGAGGTGCTCGGAACACTGAAGCTTTCTTT.

The sample holds one count of this clone. This sequence joins TRBV2 and TRBJ1-1, with 10 bases aligning to TRBD1. This CDR3 is 14 amino acids long. The ends lost 8 bases at V and 3 bases at J; junction bases unmatched: 6. CDR1 SNHLY and CDR2 FYNNEI come from the germline V gene. The CDR3 DNA reads as TGTGCCAGCGACAGGGGGCGCTTGGACACTGAAGCTTTCTTT. Translation gives CASDRGRLDTEAFF.

The V call is TRBV21-1, the J call TRBJ1-2; the table's D call, TRBD1, has no DNA check behind it. TRBV21-1 is a pseudogene locus. The CDR3 spans 14 residues. The CDR3 here is CASMGQGANYGYTF. In nucleotides, the CDR3 is TGTGCCAGCATGGGACAGGGGGCAAACTATGGCTACACCTTC.

V gene TRBV5-8 combines with J gene TRBJ1-5; D is undetermined. This CDR3 is 13 amino acids long. Germline lookup yields CDR1 SGHTS and CDR2 YDEGEE. Trimming shortened V by 6 bases and J by 3 bases, and 10 bases separated the two germline ends. The CDR3 DNA reads as TGTGCCAGCAACAGACAACCCAATCAGCCCCAGCATTTT. This translates into CASNRQPNQPQHF.

V is TRBV3-1 (or the pseudogene TRBV3-2) and J is TRBJ2-3; the D is unclear. CDR3 length: 11 residues. V lost 6 bases, J lost 6 bases, and 7 bases lay in between. Germline CDR1 is LGHDT and CDR2 is YNNKEL (reference sequence). CDR3 DNA: TGTGCCAGCAGGCAGGCTGATACGCAGTATTTT. Protein: CASRQADTQYF.

The chain combines TRBV6-5 with TRBJ1-2, with 7 positions matching TRBD1. Trimming took 4 bases from V and 3 from J; bases not matched to a gene: 8. The V gene's germline CDR1 is MNHEY and CDR2 SVGAGI. The CDR3 has 15 amino acids. As DNA, the CDR3 is TGTGCCAGCAGTTTATACAGGGGTCTGGACTATGGCTACACCTTC. Protein: CASSLYRGLDYGYTF.

This clone was detected a few times. The rearrangement uses TRBV30 and TRBJ1-3; D gene unclear. In germline, CDR1 is GTSNPN, CDR2 SVGIG (reference sequence). Trimming removed 4 bases at V and 4 bases at J, with 14 bases between. The CDR3 covers 14 residues. The CDR3 loop is CAWTLNSFGNTIYF. DNA for the CDR3: TGTGCCTGGACGCTGAACTCCTTCGGAAACACCATATATTTT.

The CDR3 sequence is CATSRGASSGDYGYTF. CDR3 in DNA: TGTGCCACCAGCAGGGGGGCCTCTTCAGGGGACTATGGCTACACCTTC. V usage is TRBV15 and J usage is TRBJ1-2; tentative D call: TRBD1 (6 bases). The CDR3 loop spans 16 amino acids. The germline V gene encodes CDR1 LNHNV and CDR2 YYDKDF (reference sequence). Trimming took 3 bases from V and 3 from J, leaving 17 bases between them.

This rearrangement joins TRBV11-2 to TRBJ1-2; 7 nucleotides match TRBD1. Germline trimming cut 8 bases from V and 1 base from J; bases unmatched to any gene: 7. CDR1 SGHAT and CDR2 FQNNGV come from the germline V gene. The CDR3 has 14 residues. The CDR3, as DNA: TGTGCCAGCCGCGGACAGGCCGATAACTATGGCTACACCTTC. Translation: CASRGQADNYGYTF.

The J gene is TRBJ1-5, the V gene TRBV30; 8 bases fit TRBD1. Unmatched junction bases numbered 5, after V lost 7 bases and J lost 0 bases. CDR1 and CDR2 (germline): GTSNPN, SVGIG (reference sequence). The CDR3 is made up of 14 amino acids. The CDR3 spells CAFTDRVSNQPQHF. The CDR3 DNA reads TGTGCCTTTACGGACAGGGTTAGCAATCAGCCCCAGCATTTT.